The present entry profiles one T cell receptor (beta chain) with its context. This record belongs to a study of T cell responses to AZD1222 COVID-19 vaccine. TCRdb's copy holds only in-frame clones and misses some; the assay was immunoSEQ multiplex PCR. The data hold roughly 180,000 clones, with 90% to 95% observed a single time. CDR3 length equals 16 residues. The germline CDR1 and CDR2 sequences are MDHEN and SYDVKM. Trimming removed 1 base from V and 0 bases from J, with 10 bases in between. The sequencing used peripheral blood, collected on day 0 of AZD1222 vaccination. The rearrangement links TRBV28 to TRBJ1-5; no clear D. The origin of this receptor is an adult in good health. The CDR3 here is CASSLSGWYSNQPQHF. The CDR3 DNA sequence: TGTGCCAGCAGTTTATCTGGGTGGTATAGCAATCAGCCCCAGCATTTT.